This TCR beta chain was recovered during a study of cytomegalovirus exposure and HLA in healthy donors (dated by TCRdb to about 2017). Context from the whole study: An earlier analysis of some 620 of the donors reported 276 Gb of sequence data and 90 million to 120 million unique TCR beta sequences obtained from approximately 180 million T cells. To predict cytomegalovirus infection status, the study combined high-throughput TCR immunosequencing, statistical association of individual TCRs with disease status, and machine learning. Several DR-DQ haplotypes were handled as single units for association and clustering because linkage in the cohort was strong. The aim of the study was to test whether cataloging public T cell receptors could identify signatures of past pathogen exposure. Alongside the repertoire data, information on donor age, sex, ethnicity and CMV serostatus was compiled. A later analysis re-analyzed previously published TCR beta repertoires from roughly 690 donors and added high-resolution HLA genotyping to study TCR occurrence patterns. Rather than using new phenotypic data, the later analysis identified candidate immune exposures from TCR beta sequences and from how often those sequences occurred across donors. Genome-wide SNP genotypes for about 65% of the roughly 670 donors were used in a later genetic analysis, which treated that subset as a discovery cohort. An earlier analysis of some 500 of the donors applied high-throughput TCR beta sequencing to assess whether each TCR beta V gene segment acted as functional or pseudogenic. Of the approximately 400 genotyped donors, around 81% fell in the genetic ancestry cluster associated with self-reported Caucasian donors. HLA typing covered class I and class II loci at four-digit resolution. All discovery cohort repertoires had been generated using a single sequencing platform. Using immunosequencing, the study profiled T cell repertoires from fewer than 700 subjects and related those repertoires to cytomegalovirus serostatus. Among 300 to 500 genotyped donors of the cohort, an average of around 250,000 unique TCR beta nucleotide sequences was sequenced per donor, of which approximately 19% were non-productive. A separate validation cohort of approximately 120 different subjects was used in addition to the approximately 640-subject first cohort. About 320 gigabases of sequencing data and some 85 million unique TCR sequences were included in an early release covering 500 to 750 HLA-typed donors. Typing coverage varied by locus: roughly 629-640 donors for A, B, C, DRB1 and DQB1; roughly 510 for DQA1; more than 600 for DPA1; around 450 for DPB1.

As encoded in the germline V gene (reference sequence), CDR1 is SEHNR while CDR2 is FQNEAQ. The CDR3 sequence holds 14 residues, the cysteine and phenylalanine included. Only CDR3 DNA remains: 42 bases, in frame from the first base. Details on this clone: Its cognate antigen has yet to be identified. The junction does not match germline at one end; this may be a read error.

Receptor libraries were prepared by the immunoSEQ multiplex PCR assay. For the multiplex PCR, a mixture combining 60 forward primers for TCR Vbeta segments and 13 reverse primers for TCR Jbeta segments was used. The CDR3 region of rearranged TCR beta genes was amplified from genomic DNA by a multiplex PCR assay. The amplified TCR beta libraries were sequenced on the Illumina HiSeq System as 87-base-pair reads. As for how the authors treated the data: In a later analysis, tens of millions of unique TCR beta chains were counted across the 500 to 850 repertoires, and approximately 11 million of these chains were shared by at least two donors. A nearest-neighbor algorithm error-corrected the raw reads and collapsed the reads into unique sequences, merging closely related sequences to remove PCR and sequencing errors. CDR3 sequences were aligned to IMGT reference sequences to assign V, D and J gene segments. For a sequence to be retained, a match of at least six nucleotides to both a V gene segment and a J gene segment was required. Rearrangements were classified as productive when the CDR3 lacked stop codons and remained in frame with V and J, and all other rearrangements were classified as non-productive. CDR3 was defined according to IMGT convention as the region running from the second conserved V-encoded cysteine to the conserved J-encoded phenylalanine. In an earlier analysis of just under 600 of the donors, sequences lacking an unambiguous match to a single V gene segment were excluded. An earlier analysis of about 600 of the donors called V segments functional above 56.7% productive rearrangements and segregating when the between-donor standard deviation exceeded 5%. A statistical classification framework was developed to diagnose cytomegalovirus status using the catalog of TCR beta chain sequences. In a later analysis, TCR nucleotide sequences were compared against IMGT/GENE-DB human TR gene sequences so that V and J genes could be assigned. In a later analysis, CDR3 sequences and most-parsimonious VDJ recombination scenarios were assigned using the TCRdist pipeline. In a later analysis, every TCR beta chain was defined by the combination of its CDR3 amino acid sequence and its V-gene family, and reads without a unique V-gene family were dropped. As a way to deal with suspected cross-contamination and a sequencing artifact, a later analysis dropped 450 to 600 nucleotide sequences that were highly shared and had low generation probability. In a later analysis, a clonal expansion index for each public chain was calculated from normalized within-repertoire ranks of inferred template counts. In a later analysis, generation probabilities were computed using a VDJ recombination model fitted to out-of-frame rearrangements, and the results were checked against IGoR. Hypergeometric tests were used in a later analysis to score TCR-TCR, TCR-HLA and TCR-CMV co-occurrence, with a repertoire-size bias correction applied to the TCR pairs. A later analysis estimated false discovery rates by permuting HLA or CMV assignments 20 times. A later analysis grouped co-occurring TCRs with DBSCAN, adding TCRdist sequence similarity when clustering within HLA-allele-positive subsets. Co-occurrence clustering excluded repertoires with fewer than 30,000 or more than 120,000 public chains, plus five with anomalous nucleotide sharing. Held by TCRdb, this immuneACCESS table contains in-frame sequences only and omits some clones. Under half of the omission traces to an unresolved V gene where checked; the cause of the rest is unknown. From that table come the V and J calls and clone size; the DNA was used to work out D and trimming. The sample records about 120,000 clones, 60% to 85% of which are singletons. The ten largest make up approximately 1% of the sample.

The cohort consisted of approximately 670 healthy bone marrow donors. At the time of sampling, every cohort member was nominally healthy, though immune exposures that went unrecorded were likely present. CMV serostatus was positive for roughly 290 and negative for about 55% of the 666 cohort members, and was not recorded for this donor. A peripheral blood sample was provided by each donor, and peripheral blood mononuclear cells were used for TCR beta sequencing. Genomic DNA extraction from the blood cell samples was performed with the Qiagen DNeasy Blood Extraction Kit. The full study reports these points: Compared with equally common non-associated chains, HLA-associated TCR beta chains in a later analysis were more clonally expanded and had lower generation probabilities. In a later analysis, TCR association rates were found to vary across HLA loci, with the most associated TCRs seen for DRB1 alleles and the fewest for HLA-C alleles. The sequencing pipeline was judged likely to have produced a cluster of highly shared sequence variants as a technical artifact. Across donors, most TCR sequences were observed very rarely, whereas some public TCRs were present in many individuals. A further reported finding was that TCR beta sequences accurately predicted the HLA-A and HLA-B alleles for most subjects in the first cohort. Linkage disequilibrium might explain the correlated functional status among segregating V segments, but an unknown experimental factor could not be excluded. The study listed 164 TCR beta chains as associated with cytomegalovirus. Strong co-occurrence of HLA alleles, especially DR and DQ, made assigning TCR associations to individual alleles difficult. This cohort had only TCR beta chains sequenced, and the lack of alpha or paired-chain data limited which features could be detected. A few of the identified cytomegalovirus-associated TCR beta chains were confirmed in vitro to be specific for cytomegalovirus antigens. Specific HLA alleles were associated with roughly 17,000 TCR beta sequences at a false discovery rate of 0.05 in a later analysis. In a later genetic analysis, fewer N-insertions in productive TCRs were reported among donors in an Asian-associated ancestry cluster than the roughly 700-donor mean. Because the 87-base-pair reads could not distinguish some IMGT-functional V segments, including TRBV6-2 and TRBV6-3, those segments were excluded. Because HLA typing was missing for some donors at each locus, association tests included only the typed subset. Several of the top co-occurrence clusters appeared to be linked to parvovirus B19, influenza, CMV and Epstein-Barr virus, according to a later analysis. The classifier was reported to diagnose cytomegalovirus status with high specificity and sensitivity in both the original and validation cohorts. The authors suggested that the approach could potentially be generalized to other disease states and immunological phenotypes. Because counts were too low, 15 or so rarely observed V segments, including chromosome 9 orphons, were excluded from the earlier analysis of around 590 of the donors. The only immune exposure information available for the cohort was CMV serostatus. Presence/absence analyses assumed roughly uniform sequencing depth across donors, an assumption that may not hold. In an earlier analysis of about 600 of the donors, most TCR beta V segments appeared in productive rearrangements about 90% or about 30% of the time, broadly matching IMGT annotations. In a later analysis, most CMV-associated TCR beta chains were found to appear HLA-restricted, with HLA associations seemingly driven largely by CMV exposure. V-gene and J-gene trimming of TCR beta chains was associated with a missense DCLRE1C variant in a later genetic analysis, and the association was replicated in an independent cohort.

Input material: PBMCs. Recombination linked TRBV7-9 to TRBJ2-5; 9 bases in between match TRBD1. With the DNA end fitting TRBJ2-7 better, the J assignment may be wrong. The clonotype was recovered from a human donor in good health. The sequence in DNA is TGTTCCAGCAGCCGGACAGGGGCCTTGCACGAGCAGTACTTC. Its translation is CSSSRTGALHEQYF.